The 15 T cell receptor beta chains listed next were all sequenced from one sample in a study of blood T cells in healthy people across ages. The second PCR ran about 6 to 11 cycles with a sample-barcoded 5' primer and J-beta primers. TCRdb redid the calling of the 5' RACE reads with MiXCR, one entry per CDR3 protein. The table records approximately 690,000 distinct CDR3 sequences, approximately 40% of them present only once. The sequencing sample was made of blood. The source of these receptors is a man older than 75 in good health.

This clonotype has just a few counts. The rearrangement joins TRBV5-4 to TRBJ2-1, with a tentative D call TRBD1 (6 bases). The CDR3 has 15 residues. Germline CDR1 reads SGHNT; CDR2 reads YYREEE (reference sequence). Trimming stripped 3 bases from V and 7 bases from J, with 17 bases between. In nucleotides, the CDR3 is TGTGCCAGCAGCTGGGACCGACAGGCTTCTAATGAGCAGTTCTTC. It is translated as CASSWDRQASNEQFF. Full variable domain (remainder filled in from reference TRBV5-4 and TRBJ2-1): ETGVTQSPTHLIKTRGQQVTLRCSSQSGHNTVSWYQQALGQGPQFIFQYYREEENGRGNFPPRFSGLQFPNYSSELNVNALELDDSALYLCASSWDRQASNEQFFGPGTRLTVL.

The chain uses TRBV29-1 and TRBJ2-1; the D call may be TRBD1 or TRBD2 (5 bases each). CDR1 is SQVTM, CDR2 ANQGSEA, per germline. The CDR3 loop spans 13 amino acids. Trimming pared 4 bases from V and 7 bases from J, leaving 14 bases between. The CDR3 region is CSVGLNRRNEQFF. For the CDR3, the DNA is TGCAGCGTTGGGCTCAACAGGAGGAATGAGCAGTTCTTC.

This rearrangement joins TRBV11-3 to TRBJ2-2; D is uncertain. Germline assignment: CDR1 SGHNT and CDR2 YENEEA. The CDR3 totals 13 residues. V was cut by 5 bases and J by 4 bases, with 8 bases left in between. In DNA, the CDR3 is TGTGCCAGCAGCCCAGCCGGCACCGGGGAGCTGTTTTTT. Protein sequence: CASSPAGTGELFF. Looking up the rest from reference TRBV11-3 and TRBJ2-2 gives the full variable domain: EAGVVQSPRYKIIEKKQPVAFWCNPISGHNTLYWYLQNLGQGPELLIRYENEEAVDDSQLPKDRFSAERLKGVDSTLKIQPAELGDSAVYLCASSPAGTGELFFGEGSRLTVL.

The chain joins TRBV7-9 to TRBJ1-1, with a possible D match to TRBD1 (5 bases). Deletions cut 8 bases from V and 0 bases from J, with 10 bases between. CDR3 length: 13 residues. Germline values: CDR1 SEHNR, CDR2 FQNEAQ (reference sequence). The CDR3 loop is CASGGRLNTEAFF. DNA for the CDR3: TGTGCCAGCGGGGGTAGATTGAACACTGAAGCTTTCTTT.

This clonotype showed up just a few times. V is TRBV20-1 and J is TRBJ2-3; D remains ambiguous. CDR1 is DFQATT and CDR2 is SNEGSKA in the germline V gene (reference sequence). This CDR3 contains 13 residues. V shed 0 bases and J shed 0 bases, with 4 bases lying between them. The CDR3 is CSARDPSTDTQYF. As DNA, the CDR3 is TGCAGTGCTAGAGATCCTAGCACAGATACGCAGTATTTT.

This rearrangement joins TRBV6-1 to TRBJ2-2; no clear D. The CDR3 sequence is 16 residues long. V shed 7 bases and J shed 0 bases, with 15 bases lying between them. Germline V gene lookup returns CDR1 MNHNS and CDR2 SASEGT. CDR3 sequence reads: CASTQNRVPNTGELFF. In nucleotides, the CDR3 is TGTGCCAGCACCCAAAATAGAGTACCGAACACCGGGGAGCTGTTTTTT.

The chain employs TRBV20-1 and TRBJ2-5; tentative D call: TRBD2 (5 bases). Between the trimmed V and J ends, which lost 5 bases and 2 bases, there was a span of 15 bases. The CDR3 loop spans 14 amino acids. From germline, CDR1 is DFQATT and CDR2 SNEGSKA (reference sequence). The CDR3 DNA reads TGCAGTGCTGAACCCCCGGGAAAACAAGAGACCCAGTACTTC. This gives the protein CSAEPPGKQETQYF.

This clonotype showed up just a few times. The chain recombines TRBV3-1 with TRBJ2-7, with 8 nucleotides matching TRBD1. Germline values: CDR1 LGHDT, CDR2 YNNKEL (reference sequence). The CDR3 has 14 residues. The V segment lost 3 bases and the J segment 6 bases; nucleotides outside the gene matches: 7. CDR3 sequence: CASSQVQGAIEQYF. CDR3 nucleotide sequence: TGTGCCAGCAGCCAGGTTCAGGGGGCAATCGAGCAGTACTTC.

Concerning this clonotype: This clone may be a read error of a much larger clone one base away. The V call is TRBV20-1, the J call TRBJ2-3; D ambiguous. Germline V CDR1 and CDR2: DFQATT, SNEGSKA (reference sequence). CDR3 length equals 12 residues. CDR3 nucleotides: TGCAGTGCTAGGCCCAGCACAGATATGCAGTATTTT. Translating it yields CSARPSTDMQYF.

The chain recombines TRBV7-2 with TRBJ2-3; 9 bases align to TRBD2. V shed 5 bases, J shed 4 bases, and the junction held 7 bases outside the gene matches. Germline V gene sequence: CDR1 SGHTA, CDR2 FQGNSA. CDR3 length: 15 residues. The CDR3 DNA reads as TGTGCCAGCAGCACTAGCGGGTGTAGCGCAGATACGCAGTATTTT. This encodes CASSTSGCSADTQYF.

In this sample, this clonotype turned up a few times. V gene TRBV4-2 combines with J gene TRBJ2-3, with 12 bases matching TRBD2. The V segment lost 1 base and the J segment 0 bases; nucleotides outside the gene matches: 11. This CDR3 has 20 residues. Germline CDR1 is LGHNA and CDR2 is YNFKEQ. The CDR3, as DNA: TGTGCCAGCAGCCAAGGATGGCTAGCGGGGGGGATAGATAGCACAGATACGCAGTATTTT. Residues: CASSQGWLAGGIDSTDTQYF.

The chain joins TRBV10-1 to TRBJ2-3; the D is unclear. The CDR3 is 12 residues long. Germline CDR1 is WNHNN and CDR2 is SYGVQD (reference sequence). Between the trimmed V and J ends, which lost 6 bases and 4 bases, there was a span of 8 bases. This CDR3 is CASRRGPDTQYF. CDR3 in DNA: TGCGCCAGCAGACGAGGACCAGATACGCAGTATTTT.

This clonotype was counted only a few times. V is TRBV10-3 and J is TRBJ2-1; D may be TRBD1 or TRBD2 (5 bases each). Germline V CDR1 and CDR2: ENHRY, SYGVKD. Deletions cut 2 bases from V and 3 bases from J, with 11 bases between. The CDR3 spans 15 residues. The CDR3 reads CAISERGEIYNEQFF. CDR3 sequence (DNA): TGTGCCATCAGTGAGAGGGGAGAAATCTACAATGAGCAGTTCTTC.

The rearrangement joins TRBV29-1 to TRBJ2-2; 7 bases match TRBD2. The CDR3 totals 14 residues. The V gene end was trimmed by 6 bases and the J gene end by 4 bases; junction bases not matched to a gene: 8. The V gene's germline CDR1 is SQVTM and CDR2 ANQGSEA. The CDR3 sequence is CSVGDYPPTGELFF. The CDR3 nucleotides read TGCAGCGTCGGGGACTACCCTCCCACCGGGGAGCTGTTTTTT.

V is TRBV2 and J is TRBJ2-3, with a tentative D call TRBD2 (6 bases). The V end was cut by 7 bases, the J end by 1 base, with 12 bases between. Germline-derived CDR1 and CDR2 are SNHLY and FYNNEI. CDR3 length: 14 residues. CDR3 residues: CASTQTGGTDTQYF. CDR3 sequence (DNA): TGTGCCAGCACCCAGACGGGGGGCACAGATACGCAGTATTTT.